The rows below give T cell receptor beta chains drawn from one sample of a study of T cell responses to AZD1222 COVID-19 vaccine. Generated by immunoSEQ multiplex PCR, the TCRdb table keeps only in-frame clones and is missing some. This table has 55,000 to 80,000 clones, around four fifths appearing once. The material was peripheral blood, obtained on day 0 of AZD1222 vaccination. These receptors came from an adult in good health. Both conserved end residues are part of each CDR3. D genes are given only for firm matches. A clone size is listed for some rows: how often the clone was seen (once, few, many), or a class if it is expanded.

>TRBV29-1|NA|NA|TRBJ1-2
CSVGGMNYGYTF
TGCAGCGTCGGGGGGATGAACTATGGCTACACCTTC
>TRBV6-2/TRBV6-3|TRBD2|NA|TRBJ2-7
CASSYSPSGALEQYF
TGTGCCAGCAGTTACTCCCCTAGCGGGGCCCTCGAGCAGTACTTC
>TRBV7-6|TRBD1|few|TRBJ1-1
CASSARTGANTEAFF
TGTGCCAGCAGCGCCCGGACAGGGGCGAACACTGAAGCTTTCTTT
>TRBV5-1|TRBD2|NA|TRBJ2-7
CASSPSGGYVYEQYF
TGCGCCAGCAGCCCCTCGGGGGGGTACGTCTACGAGCAGTACTTC
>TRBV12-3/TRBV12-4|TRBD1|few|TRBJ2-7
CASGPGQSNEQYF
TGTGCCAGTGGGCCGGGACAGTCCAACGAGCAGTACTTC
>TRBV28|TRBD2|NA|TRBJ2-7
CASSSGTSGRNYEQYF
TGTGCCAGCAGTTCCGGGACTAGCGGGAGAAACTACGAGCAGTACTTC
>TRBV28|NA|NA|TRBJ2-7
CASRIGTPKGQQYF
TGTGCCAGCAGGATCGGGACCCCCAAGGGGCAGCAGTACTTC
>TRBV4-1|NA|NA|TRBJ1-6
CASSQEGRGSPLHF
TGCGCCAGCAGCCAAGAGGGGAGAGGTTCACCCCTCCACTTT
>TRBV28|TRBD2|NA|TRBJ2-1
CASRHNWTSGYNEQFF
TGTGCCAGCAGGCACAACTGGACTAGCGGGTACAATGAGCAGTTCTTC
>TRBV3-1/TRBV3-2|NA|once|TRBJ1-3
CASSQESDGETGNTIYF
TGTGCCAGCAGCCAAGAAAGTGACGGAGAAACTGGAAACACCATATATTTT
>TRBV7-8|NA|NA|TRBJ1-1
CASSLGYREWAFF
TGTGCCAGCAGCTTAGGGTACAGGGAGTGGGCTTTCTTT
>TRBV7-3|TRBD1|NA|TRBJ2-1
CASSLRDRGSYNEQFF
TGTGCCAGCAGCCTCAGGGACAGGGGGTCGTACAATGAGCAGTTCTTC
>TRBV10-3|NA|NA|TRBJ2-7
CAITPEGVAGNEQYF
TGTGCCATCACCCCAGAGGGGGTCGCGGGGAACGAGCAGTACTTC
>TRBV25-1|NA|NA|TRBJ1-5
CASSDRGLDQPQHF
TGTGCCAGCAGTGACAGGGGCCTTGATCAGCCCCAGCATTTT
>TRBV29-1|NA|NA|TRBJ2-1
CSVPGSSYNEQFF
TGCAGCGTCCCCGGCTCCAGCTACAATGAGCAGTTCTTC
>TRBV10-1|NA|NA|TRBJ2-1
CASSEEAEAGTSYNEQFF
TGCGCCAGCAGTGAGGAGGCCGAGGCAGGGACCTCCTACAATGAGCAGTTCTTC
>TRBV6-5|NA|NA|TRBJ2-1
CASSYSSGAYNEQFF
TGTGCCAGCAGTTACTCTTCCGGGGCGTACAATGAGCAGTTCTTC
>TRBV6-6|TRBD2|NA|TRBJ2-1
CASSFSGATNEQFF
TGTGCCAGCAGTTTTAGCGGGGCAACCAATGAGCAGTTCTTC
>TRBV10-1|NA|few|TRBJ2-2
CASKETVNTGELFF
TGCGCCAGCAAAGAGACGGTGAACACCGGGGAGCTGTTTTTT
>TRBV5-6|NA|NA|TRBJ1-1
CASSLGGLLEAFF
TGTGCCAGCAGCTTGGGGGGTCTCCTTGAAGCTTTCTTT
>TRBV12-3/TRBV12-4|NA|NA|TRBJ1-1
CASRKGQNTEAFF
TGTGCCAGCCGAAAAGGGCAGAACACTGAAGCTTTCTTT
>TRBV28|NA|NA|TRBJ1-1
CATITGILGTEAFF
TGTGCCACCATTACAGGCATCCTGGGCACTGAAGCTTTCTTT
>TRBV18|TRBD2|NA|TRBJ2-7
CASSPVSSGSHEQYF
TGTGCCAGCTCACCAGTCTCTAGCGGGAGCCACGAGCAGTACTTC
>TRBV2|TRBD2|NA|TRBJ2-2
CASSEGLAAGELFF
TGTGCCAGCAGTGAAGGACTAGCTGCCGGGGAGCTGTTTTTT
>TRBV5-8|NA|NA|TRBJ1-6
CASSLGLILSKNSPLHF
TGTGCCAGCAGCTTGGGACTCATCCTGTCTAAGAATTCACCCCTCCACTTT
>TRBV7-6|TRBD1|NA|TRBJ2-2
CASSDGTVNTGELFF
TGTGCCAGCAGCGACGGGACAGTGAACACCGGGGAGCTGTTTTTT
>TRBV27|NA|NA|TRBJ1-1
CASSFQPGRGNTEAFF
TGTGCCAGCAGTTTCCAACCGGGACGGGGGAACACTGAAGCTTTCTTT
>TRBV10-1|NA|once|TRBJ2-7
CASSVAGEYEQYF
TGCGCCAGCAGTGTTGCAGGAGAATACGAGCAGTACTTC
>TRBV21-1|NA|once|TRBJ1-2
CASSPPTRGHYYGYTF
TGTGCCAGCAGCCCTCCAACCAGGGGGCATTACTATGGCTACACCTTC
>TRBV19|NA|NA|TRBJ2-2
CAVETWGTGELFF
TGTGCAGTCGAGACCTGGGGCACCGGGGAGCTGTTTTTT
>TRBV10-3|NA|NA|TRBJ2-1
CATFEGSYNEQFF
TGTGCCACCTTCGAGGGGTCCTACAATGAGCAGTTCTTC
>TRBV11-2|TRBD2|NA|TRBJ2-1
CASSLTSGFYNEQFF
TGTGCCAGCAGCCTTACTAGCGGCTTTTACAATGAGCAGTTCTTC
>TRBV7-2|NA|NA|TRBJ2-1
CASSLRQTNNEQFF
TGTGCCAGCAGCCTGAGACAGACTAACAATGAGCAGTTCTTC
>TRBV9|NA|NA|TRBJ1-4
CASSPKLSDSGEKLFF
TGTGCCAGCAGCCCGAAACTGTCGGACAGTGGTGAAAAACTGTTTTTT
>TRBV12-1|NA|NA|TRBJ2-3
CASSFIEGLETDTQYF
TGTGCCAGCAGCTTTATAGAGGGACTAGAAACAGATACGCAGTATTTT
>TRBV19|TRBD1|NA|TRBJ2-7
CASAPWTGTSEQYF
TGTGCCAGTGCACCGTGGACAGGCACCTCCGAGCAGTACTTC
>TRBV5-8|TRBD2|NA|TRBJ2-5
CASSLAGLAGETQYF
TGTGCCAGCAGCTTGGCCGGACTAGCAGGGGAGACCCAGTACTTC
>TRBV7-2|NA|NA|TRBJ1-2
CASSPTANYGYTF
TGTGCCAGCAGCCCTACAGCTAACTATGGCTACACCTTC
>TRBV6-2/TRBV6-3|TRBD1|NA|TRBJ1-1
CASSLSGGNTEAFF
TGTGCCAGCAGTCTATCAGGGGGGAACACTGAAGCTTTCTTT
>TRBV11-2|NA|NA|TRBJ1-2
CASSRPGMGGYTF
TGTGCCAGCAGCCGCCCGGGGATGGGCGGCTACACCTTC
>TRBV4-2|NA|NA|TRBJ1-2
CASSQVGSGSDNYGYTF
TGTGCCAGCAGCCAAGTAGGCTCGGGGTCGGACAACTATGGCTACACCTTC
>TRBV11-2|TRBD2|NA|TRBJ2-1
CASSLGLAGIGEQFF
TGTGCCAGCAGTTTGGGACTAGCGGGAATCGGTGAGCAGTTCTTC
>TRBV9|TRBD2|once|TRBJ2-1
CASSGLTSGTYNEQFF
TGTGCCAGCAGCGGGTTGACTAGCGGAACCTACAATGAGCAGTTCTTC
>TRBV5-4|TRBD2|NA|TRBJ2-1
CASSLPSGGPNEQFF
TGTGCCAGCAGCTTGCCCAGCGGGGGTCCCAATGAGCAGTTCTTC